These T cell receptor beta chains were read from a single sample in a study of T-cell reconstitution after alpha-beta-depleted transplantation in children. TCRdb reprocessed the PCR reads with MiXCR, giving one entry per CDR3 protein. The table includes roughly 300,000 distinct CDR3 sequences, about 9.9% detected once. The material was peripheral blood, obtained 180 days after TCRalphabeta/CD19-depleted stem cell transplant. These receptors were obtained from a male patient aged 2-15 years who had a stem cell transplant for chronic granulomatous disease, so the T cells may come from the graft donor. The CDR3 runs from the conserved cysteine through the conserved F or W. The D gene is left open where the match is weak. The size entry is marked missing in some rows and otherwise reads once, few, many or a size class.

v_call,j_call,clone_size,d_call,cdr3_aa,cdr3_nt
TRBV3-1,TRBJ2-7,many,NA,CASSREGGPTYEQYF,TGTGCCAGCAGCCGAGAAGGAGGACCCACCTACGAGCAGTACTTC
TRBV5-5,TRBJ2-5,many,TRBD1,CASSLTGGPQETQYF,TGTGCCAGCAGCTTGACAGGGGGCCCGCAAGAGACCCAGTACTTC
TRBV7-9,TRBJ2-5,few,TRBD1,CASTPGDRASLETQYF,TGTGCCAGCACCCCGGGGGACAGGGCGAGTTTAGAGACCCAGTACTTC
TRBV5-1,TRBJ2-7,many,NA,CASSLGSTNAYEQYF,TGCGCCAGCAGCTTGGGTAGCACCAACGCGTACGAGCAGTACTTC
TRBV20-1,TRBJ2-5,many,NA,CSARTGWDQETQYF,TGCAGTGCTAGGACAGGTTGGGATCAAGAGACCCAGTACTTC
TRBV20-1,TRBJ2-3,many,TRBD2,CSASPGLADSTDTQYF,TGCAGTGCTAGCCCAGGACTAGCGGACAGCACAGATACGCAGTATTTT
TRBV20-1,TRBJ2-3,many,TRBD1,CSAADRGGFTDTQYF,TGCAGTGCTGCCGACAGGGGAGGCTTCACAGATACGCAGTATTTT
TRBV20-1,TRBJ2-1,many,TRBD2,CSVREGYNEQFF,TGCAGTGTACGGGAGGGTTACAATGAGCAGTTCTTC
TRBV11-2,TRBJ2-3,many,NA,CASSRNRRPWKTSTDTQYF,TGTGCCAGCAGCCGAAACAGGCGCCCGTGGAAGACTAGCACAGATACGCAGTATTTT
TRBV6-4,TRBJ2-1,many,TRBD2,CASSALSGTGNEQFF,TGTGCCAGCAGTGCACTTAGCGGGACGGGGAATGAGCAGTTCTTC
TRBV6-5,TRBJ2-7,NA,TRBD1,CASSYPAQGAWEQYF,TGTGCCAGCAGTTACCCGGCACAGGGGGCTTGGGAGCAGTACTTC
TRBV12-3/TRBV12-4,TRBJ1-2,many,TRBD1,CASTKVTGGFDYGYTF,TGTGCCAGCACCAAAGTCACAGGGGGCTTTGACTATGGCTACACCTTC
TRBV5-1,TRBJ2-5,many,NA,CASSLAELGGETQYF,TGCGCCAGCAGCTTGGCCGAATTAGGAGGGGAGACCCAGTACTTC
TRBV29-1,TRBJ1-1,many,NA,CSVAYWSAENTEAFF,TGCAGCGTTGCTTATTGGTCCGCCGAGAACACTGAAGCTTTCTTT
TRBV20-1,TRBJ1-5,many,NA,CSASSSGYNQPQHF,TGCAGTGCTAGCAGTTCAGGATACAATCAGCCCCAGCATTTT
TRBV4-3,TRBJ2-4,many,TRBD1,CASSQRTSGGANKNIQYF,TGCGCCAGCAGCCAACGGACATCAGGGGGCGCGAACAAAAACATTCAGTACTTC
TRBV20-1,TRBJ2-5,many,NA,CSAQGGAFRETQYF,TGCAGTGCCCAAGGGGGGGCGTTTCGAGAGACCCAGTACTTC
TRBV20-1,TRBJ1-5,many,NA,CSARPTTAGEPQHF,TGCAGTGCTAGACCCACCACCGCGGGGGAGCCCCAGCATTTT
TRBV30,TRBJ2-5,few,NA,CAWSVQGIQETQYF,TGTGCCTGGAGTGTGCAGGGAATTCAAGAGACCCAGTACTTC
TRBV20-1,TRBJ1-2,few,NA,CSARSPPKETLYGYTF,TGCAGTGCTAGGTCCCCCCCCAAGGAAACCCTCTATGGCTACACCTTC
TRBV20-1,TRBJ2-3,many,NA,CSALTNGRTASTDTQYF,TGCAGTGCTCTAACGAACGGCAGAACCGCTAGCACAGATACGCAGTATTTT
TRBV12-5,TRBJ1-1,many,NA,CASGLYWTEAFF,TGTGCTAGTGGTTTGTATTGGACTGAAGCTTTCTTT
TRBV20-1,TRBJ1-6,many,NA,CSAREFSYNSPLHF,TGCAGTGCTAGGGAGTTCTCCTATAATTCACCCCTCCACTTT
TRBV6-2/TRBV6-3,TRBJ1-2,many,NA,CASSYGEGYTF,TGTGCCAGCAGTTACGGGGAAGGCTACACCTTC
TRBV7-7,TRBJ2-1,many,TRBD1,CASSLGGDRDRELDEQFF,TGTGCTAGCAGCCTCGGGGGCGACCGGGACAGGGAGCTTGATGAGCAGTTCTTC
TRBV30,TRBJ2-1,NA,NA,CAWSGREGLWNEQFF,TGTGCCTGGAGTGGACGCGAGGGCCTTTGGAATGAGCAGTTCTTC
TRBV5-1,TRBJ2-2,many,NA,CASSLAGSPGELFF,TGCGCCAGCAGCTTGGCAGGGTCGCCTGGGGAGCTGTTTTTT
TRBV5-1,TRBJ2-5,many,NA,CASSLDLRTKGETQYF,TGCGCCAGCAGCTTGGATTTGCGGACGAAGGGAGAGACCCAGTACTTC
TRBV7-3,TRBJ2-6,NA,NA,CASSSRGRERGANVLTF,TGTGCCAGCAGCTCCCGGGGGCGGGAGCGTGGGGCCAACGTCCTGACTTTC
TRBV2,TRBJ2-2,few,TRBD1,CASHPGQRTGELFF,TGTGCCTCACATCCGGGACAGAGAACCGGGGAGCTGTTTTTT
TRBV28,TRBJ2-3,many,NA,CASRPIGGVGTDTQYF,TGTGCCAGCAGGCCCATCGGGGGTGTCGGCACAGATACGCAGTATTTT
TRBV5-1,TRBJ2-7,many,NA,CASSLSSPSYEQYF,TGCGCCAGCAGCTTGTCATCTCCATCCTACGAGCAGTACTTC
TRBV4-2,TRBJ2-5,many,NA,CASSQDPGDETQYF,TGTGCCAGCAGCCAAGATCCGGGGGACGAGACCCAGTACTTC
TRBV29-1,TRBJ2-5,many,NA,CSVMKVVGETQYF,TGCAGCGTCATGAAAGTGGTAGGAGAGACCCAGTACTTC
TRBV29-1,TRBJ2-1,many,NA,CSVGERLTIYNEQFF,TGCAGCGTTGGAGAGCGACTAACGATCTACAATGAGCAGTTCTTC
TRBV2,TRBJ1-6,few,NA,CASSERVGVPLHF,TGTGCCAGCAGTGAAAGGGTGGGCGTACCCCTCCACTTT
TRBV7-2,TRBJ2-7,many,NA,CASSFGSGSYEQYF,TGTGCCAGCAGCTTCGGTAGCGGATCCTACGAGCAGTACTTC
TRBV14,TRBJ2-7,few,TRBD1,CASSQYGTGIYEQYF,TGTGCCAGCAGCCAATACGGGACAGGGATCTACGAGCAGTACTTC
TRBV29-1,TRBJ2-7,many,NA,CRAGGTYEQYF,TGCAGAGCCGGGGGTACCTACGAGCAGTACTTC
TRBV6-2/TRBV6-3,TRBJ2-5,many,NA,CASTEWETQYF,TGTGCCAGCACCGAGTGGGAGACCCAGTACTTC
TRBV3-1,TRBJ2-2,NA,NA,CASSQIIASNTGELFF,TGTGCCAGCAGCCAAATAATAGCGTCTAACACCGGGGAGCTGTTTTTT
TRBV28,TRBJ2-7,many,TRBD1,CASSFRQGVKHEQYF,TGTGCCAGCAGTTTCCGGCAGGGGGTTAAGCACGAGCAGTACTTC
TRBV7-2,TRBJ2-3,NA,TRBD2,CASSLSSSGGAGNTQYF,TGTGCCAGCAGCTTATCAAGTAGCGGGGGGGCCGGGAATACGCAGTATTTT
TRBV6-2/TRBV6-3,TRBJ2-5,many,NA,CASSRLDGGTQYF,TGTGCCAGCAGCAGACTAGACGGGGGGACCCAGTACTTC
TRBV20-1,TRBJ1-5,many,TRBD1,CSARTGSNQPQHF,TGCAGTGCCCGGACAGGGAGCAATCAGCCCCAGCATTTT
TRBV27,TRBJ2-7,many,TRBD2,CASSFSRGTSGSYEQYF,TGTGCCAGCAGTTTCTCTCGGGGGACTAGCGGAAGCTACGAGCAGTACTTC
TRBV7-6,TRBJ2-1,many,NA,CASSLSRGRNYNEQFF,TGTGCCAGCAGCTTGTCTCGGGGGCGAAACTACAATGAGCAGTTCTTC